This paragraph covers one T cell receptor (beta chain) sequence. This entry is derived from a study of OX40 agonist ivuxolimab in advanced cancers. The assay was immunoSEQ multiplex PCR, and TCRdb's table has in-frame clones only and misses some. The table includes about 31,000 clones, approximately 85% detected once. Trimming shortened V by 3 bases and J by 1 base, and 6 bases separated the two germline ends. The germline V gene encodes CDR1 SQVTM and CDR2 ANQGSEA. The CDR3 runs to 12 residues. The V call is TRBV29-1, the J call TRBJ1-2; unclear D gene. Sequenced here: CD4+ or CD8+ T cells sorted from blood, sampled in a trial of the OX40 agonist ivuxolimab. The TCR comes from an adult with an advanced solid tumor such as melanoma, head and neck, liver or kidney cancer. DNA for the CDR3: TGCAGCGTTGAGGATCTTAACTATGGCTACACCTTC. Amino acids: CSVEDLNYGYTF.